These 30 T cell receptor beta chains were sequenced from one sample in a study of blood T cell repertoires in COVID-19. Here immunoSEQ multiplex PCR was the method, and the copy in TCRdb shows in-frame clones only, minus some. Of about 78,000 clones in the sample, 90% are singletons; the top ten hold around 0.77%. The source material was peripheral blood. Receptors were obtained from a woman of 80 years or more with acute or convalescent COVID-19.

The J gene is TRBJ2-7, the V gene TRBV5-4; TRBD1 matches at 8 bases. Trimming removed 1 base from V and 6 bases from J; junction bases left unmatched: 6. Germline V gene lookup returns CDR1 SGHNT and CDR2 YYREEE (reference sequence). The CDR3 length is 14 residues. The CDR3 DNA is TGTGCCAGCAGCTTGAGGGACAGGCGGGGCGAGCAGTACTTC. Translated, it gives CASSLRDRRGEQYF.

The CDR3 loop reads CASSTGDRLYGYTF. In DNA form, the CDR3 reads TGTGCCAGCAGCACAGGGGACAGGCTCTATGGCTACACCTTC. The chain couples TRBV7-2 to TRBJ1-2; TRBD1 agrees at 8 bases. Germline loops: CDR1 SGHTA, CDR2 FQGNSA. This CDR3 has 14 residues. J lost 4 bases, V lost 5 bases, and 6 bases had no gene match.

The rearrangement joins TRBV2 to TRBJ2-1, with D possibly TRBD1 on 5 matching bases. The CDR3 totals 13 residues. V was cut by 8 bases and J by 8 bases, with 16 bases left in between. Germline lookup yields CDR1 SNHLY and CDR2 FYNNEI. Here the CDR3 DNA reads TGTGCCAGCCGTCCTGGGTCAGGGCATGAGCAGTTCTTC. Its translation: CASRPGSGHEQFF.

The chain couples TRBV7-9 to TRBJ1-6, with a tentative D call TRBD1 (5 bases). The V end lost 5 bases, the J end lost 7 bases, and 15 bases lay between the germline ends. The CDR3 contains 15 residues. Per the germline V gene, CDR1 is SEHNR and CDR2 is FQNEAQ (reference sequence). The CDR3 loop is CASSHPGHRNSPLHF. CDR3 in DNA: TGTGCCAGCAGCCACCCCGGACACCGGAATTCACCCCTCCACTTT. The full variable domain, with the rest looked up from reference TRBV7-9 and TRBJ1-6, is DTGVSQNPRHKITKRGQNVTFRCDPISEHNRLYWYRQTLGQGPEFLTYFQNEAQLEKSRLLSDRFSAERPKGSFSTLEIQRTEQGDSAMYLCASSHPGHRNSPLHFGNGTRLTVT.

This clone was observed once. This sample also contains other DNA sequences that code for the same CDR3. This chain connects TRBV3-1 (or the pseudogene TRBV3-2) to TRBJ1-2; 8 bases map to TRBD1. This CDR3 comprises 14 residues. Per the germline V gene, CDR1 is LGHDT and CDR2 is YNNKEL (reference sequence). V lost 1 base, J lost 2 bases, and 0 bases stayed unmatched. The CDR3 DNA reads TGTGCCAGCAGCCAAGGGACAGGGAACTATGGCTACACCTTC. Amino acids: CASSQGTGNYGYTF.

V and J are TRBV29-1 and TRBJ2-3; D might be TRBD1 (5 bases). The CDR3 length is 13 residues. The germline gives CDR1 SQVTM, CDR2 ANQGSEA. Trimming removed 8 bases at V and 1 base at J, with 13 bases between. The CDR3 is CSSSRGGTDTQYF. The CDR3 DNA reads TGCAGCTCAAGTAGGGGCGGCACAGATACGCAGTATTTT.

The chain couples TRBV5-4 to TRBJ2-5; D possibly corresponds to TRBD2 (6 bases). Trimming took off 2 bases at V and 0 bases at J, with 14 bases between the two ends. CDR3 size: 16 residues. The germline gives CDR1 SGHNT, CDR2 YYREEE (reference sequence). The CDR3 region is CASSLSGDRYQETQYF. In DNA form, the CDR3 reads TGTGCCAGCAGCTTATCGGGGGACCGTTACCAAGAGACCCAGTACTTC.

This clone appeared a single time. The chain has TRBV4-2 and TRBJ2-7, with 7 bases identical to TRBD2. CDR3 size: 18 residues. V shed 1 base and J 2 bases; nucleotides not matched to a gene: 14. Germline V gene lookup returns CDR1 LGHNA and CDR2 YNFKEQ. The CDR3 DNA is TGTGCCAGCAGCCAAGCCGGAGAGCGGGACCCCGACACCTACGAGCAGTACTTC. Protein: CASSQAGERDPDTYEQYF.

J is TRBJ2-7 and V is TRBV11-3; D uncertain. Trimming left V 5 bases short and J 6 bases short, with 14 bases between. The CDR3 is made up of 13 amino acids. The germline V gene has CDR1 SGHNT and CDR2 YENEEA. The CDR3 sequence: CASSPDILSEQYF. The CDR3 nucleotides read TGTGCCAGCAGCCCAGACATCCTCTCCGAGCAGTACTTC.

V and J are TRBV28 and TRBJ2-6; TRBD1 matches at 7 bases. CDR1 is MDHEN and CDR2 is SYDVKM in the germline V gene. V dropped 6 bases and J dropped 4; count of bases not matched to a gene: 3. The CDR3 sequence is 14 residues long. DNA for the CDR3: TGTGCCAGCAGGACAGGGCGCGGGGCCAACGTCCTGACTTTC. This codes for CASRTGRGANVLTF. The entire variable domain, with the rest obtained from reference TRBV28 and TRBJ2-6, is as follows: DVKVTQSSRYLVKRTGEKVFLECVQDMDHENMFWYRQDPGLGLRLIYFSYDVKMKEKGDIPEGYSVSREKKERFSLILESASTNQTSMYLCASRTGRGANVLTFGAGSRLTVL.

The chain recombines TRBV10-3 with TRBJ2-7; TRBD1 matches 9 bases. V lost 4 bases, J lost 6 bases, and 13 bases stayed unmatched. CDR1 is ENHRY and CDR2 is SYGVKD in the germline V gene. The CDR3 runs 16 residues. The CDR3 region has the DNA TGTGCCATCAGTGGCCAGCCGGGACAGGGCTCGTTCGAGCAGTACTTC. Translating it yields CAISGQPGQGSFEQYF.

The chain employs TRBV12-3 or TRBV12-4 and TRBJ1-2; TRBD1 might be the D (5 bases). CDR3 length: 12 residues. V lost 7 bases and J 7 bases, leaving 13 bases between the germline ends. The CDR3 is CASTLGGSGYTF. CDR3 nucleotide sequence: TGTGCCAGCACCTTGGGGGGATCTGGCTACACCTTC.

DNA of the CDR3: TGTGCCAGCAGCTTAGAGCGGGATTCACCCCTCCACTTT. Translation gives CASSLERDSPLHF. The rearrangement joins TRBV7-2 to TRBJ1-6; the D is unclear. Trimming pared 1 base from V and 8 bases from J, leaving 6 bases between. The CDR3 is 13 residues long. Germline lookup yields CDR1 SGHTA and CDR2 FQGNSA.

This chain joins TRBV29-1 and TRBJ2-2; TRBD2 aligns across 11 bases. The germline gives CDR1 SQVTM, CDR2 ANQGSEA. The ends lost 6 bases at V and 1 base at J; junction bases unmatched: 4. The CDR3 consists of 15 residues. The CDR3 nucleotides read TGCAGCGTACGGACTAGCGGGCGGAACACCGGGGAGCTGTTTTTT. It is translated as CSVRTSGRNTGELFF.

The CDR3: CASSLQGATGNTIYF. CDR3 nucleotide sequence: TGCGCCAGCAGCTTACAGGGGGCGACTGGAAACACCATATATTTT. This chain uses TRBV5-1 with TRBJ1-3; 9 nucleotides agree with TRBD1. Germline trimming cut 2 bases from V and 2 bases from J; bases unmatched to any gene: 2. Per the germline V gene, CDR1 is SGHRS and CDR2 is YFSETQ. This CDR3 has 15 amino acids.

The chain joins TRBV29-1 to TRBJ2-3; 10 bases map to TRBD1. This CDR3 has 19 amino acids. Germline CDR1 SQVTM, CDR2 ANQGSEA. Unmatched junction bases numbered 21, after V lost 5 bases and J lost 4 bases. For the CDR3, the DNA is TGCAGCGTTAAAGCGGGCGACAGGGGGCACCGCGGCCATCCAGATACGCAGTATTTT. This encodes CSVKAGDRGHRGHPDTQYF.

CDR3 amino acids: CASSLETSGGNEQFF. Here the CDR3 DNA reads TGCGCCAGCAGCTTGGAAACTAGCGGGGGCAATGAGCAGTTCTTC. The chain is built from TRBV5-1 and TRBJ2-1; TRBD2 matches 11 bases. Germline CDR1 SGHRS, CDR2 YFSETQ. V shed 0 bases and J 6 bases; nucleotides not matched to a gene: 2. The CDR3 is 15 residues long.

This sequence joins TRBV9 and TRBJ1-5; D call uncertain. Trimming took off 0 bases at V and 3 bases at J, with 10 bases between the two ends. Germline V gene data show CDR1 as SGDLS and CDR2 as YYNGEE. This CDR3 has 15 residues. The CDR3 protein is CASSVGGWANQPQHF. DNA of the CDR3: TGTGCCAGCAGCGTAGGAGGGTGGGCCAATCAGCCCCAGCATTTT.

In its sample, this clone was seen once. This chain connects TRBV7-9 to TRBJ2-1, with 7 bases matching TRBD1. The ends lost 3 bases at V and 8 bases at J; junction bases unmatched: 13. The CDR3 runs to 16 residues. The V gene's germline CDR1 is SEHNR and CDR2 FQNEAQ (reference sequence). CDR3 protein: CASSLRDSLIVDEQFF. Here the CDR3 DNA reads TGTGCCAGCAGCTTGAGGGACAGCCTGATTGTGGATGAGCAGTTCTTC. Variable domain in full (rest from reference TRBV7-9 and TRBJ2-1): DTGVSQNPRHKITKRGQNVTFRCDPISEHNRLYWYRQTLGQGPEFLTYFQNEAQLEKSRLLSDRFSAERPKGSFSTLEIQRTEQGDSAMYLCASSLRDSLIVDEQFFGPGTRLTVL.

The V and J genes are TRBV6-5 and TRBJ2-7; 8 bases are a match to TRBD1. Looked up from germline, CDR1 is MNHEY and CDR2 is SVGAGI. The CDR3 sequence is 14 residues long. The ends lost 0 bases at V and 3 bases at J; junction bases unmatched: 1. The CDR3 reads CASSYSDRDYEQYF. The CDR3 DNA is TGTGCCAGCAGTTACTCGGACAGGGACTACGAGCAGTACTTC.

This rearrangement joins TRBV18 to TRBJ1-2; TRBD1 aligns across 12 bases. V lost 3 bases, J lost 4 bases, and 3 bases stayed unmatched. This CDR3 is 15 amino acids long. CDR1 KGHSH and CDR2 LQKENI come from the germline V gene. The CDR3 region is CASSPGTGGTYGYTF. DNA of the CDR3: TGTGCCAGCTCACCCGGGACAGGGGGCACCTATGGCTACACCTTC.

The chain couples TRBV6-5 to TRBJ2-7; the match to TRBD2 covers 10 bases. V lost 6 bases to trimming and J lost 5 bases; unmatched junction nucleotides: 4. The CDR3 loop spans 13 amino acids. Germline lookup yields CDR1 MNHEY and CDR2 SVGAGI. CDR3 protein: CASRGLARNEQYF. DNA of the CDR3: TGTGCCAGCAGGGGACTAGCGAGGAACGAGCAGTACTTC.

The chain links TRBV5-1 to TRBJ1-1; TRBD1 might be the D (5 bases). V was cut by 0 bases and J by 1 base, with 13 bases left in between. The germline CDR1 and CDR2 sequences are SGHRS and YFSETQ. CDR3 size: 16 residues. The CDR3 protein is CASSLGKGITNTEAFF. As DNA, the CDR3 is TGCGCCAGCAGCTTGGGAAAGGGGATTACGAACACTGAAGCTTTCTTT.

The V call is TRBV3-1 (or the pseudogene TRBV3-2), the J call TRBJ2-3, with D tentatively TRBD2 (5 bases). Trimming stripped 0 bases from V and 0 bases from J, with 13 bases between. The CDR3 sequence is 17 residues long. Per germline, CDR1 LGHDT and CDR2 YNNKEL (reference sequence). This chain's CDR3 is CASSQEGSISSTDTQYF. The CDR3 nucleotides read TGTGCCAGCAGCCAAGAAGGGAGCATCTCTAGCACAGATACGCAGTATTTT.

The chain links TRBV6-5 to TRBJ1-3; TRBD1 matches at 9 bases. V lost 6 bases, J lost 4 bases, and 7 bases stayed unmatched. The germline V gene has CDR1 MNHEY and CDR2 SVGAGI. The CDR3 spans 15 residues. The CDR3 DNA sequence: TGTGCCAGCAGACGCAACAGGGGGCAAGGAAACACCATATATTTT. Its translation is CASRRNRGQGNTIYF.

The rearrangement uses TRBV5-8 and TRBJ2-7, with TRBD2 as a possible D gene (6 bases). Germline CDR1 reads SGHTS; CDR2 reads YDEGEE. The CDR3 is 16 residues long. Trimming stripped 0 bases from V and 5 bases from J, with 18 bases between. The CDR3 sequence: CASSLAVSGPFDEQYF. CDR3 DNA sequence: TGTGCCAGCAGCTTGGCCGTTAGCGGACCCTTCGACGAGCAGTACTTC.

The rearrangement joins TRBV11-2 to TRBJ1-1; 7 bases fit TRBD1. This CDR3 is built from 18 residues. Per germline, CDR1 SGHAT and CDR2 FQNNGV. Trimming at V came to 0 bases and at J to 0 bases, leaving 10 bases not matched to a gene. The CDR3 reads CASSLDVGGTGVNTEAFF. DNA for the CDR3: TGTGCCAGCAGCTTAGATGTAGGAGGCACAGGGGTGAACACTGAAGCTTTCTTT.

This chain connects TRBV3-1 (or the pseudogene TRBV3-2) to TRBJ2-5, with D perhaps matching TRBD1 (6 bases). V was pared by 4 bases and J by 5 bases, with 14 bases between. The CDR3 runs 14 residues. Germline assignment: CDR1 LGHDT and CDR2 YNNKEL (reference sequence). The CDR3 sequence is CASSRSQGWETQYF. CDR3 sequence (DNA): TGTGCCAGCAGCCGAAGCCAGGGGTGGGAGACCCAGTACTTC.

V gene TRBV5-5 combines with J gene TRBJ1-1, with 9 bases matching TRBD1. The CDR3 loop spans 15 amino acids. Germline assignment: CDR1 SGHKS and CDR2 YYEKEE (reference sequence). V was pared by 4 bases and J by 4 bases, with 8 bases of the junction left unmatched. CDR3 bases: TGTGCCAGCAGCGCCGGGACAGGGTTGATCACTGAAGCTTTCTTT. This codes for CASSAGTGLITEAFF.

The chain employs TRBV27 and TRBJ1-1; D gene unclear. The ends were cut back, 1 base at V and 3 bases at J, with 12 bases in the middle. Germline V CDR1 and CDR2: MNHEY, SMNVEV (reference sequence). This CDR3 has 15 residues. CDR3 loop: CASSLYPEVHTEAFF. The CDR3 DNA follows: TGTGCCAGCAGTTTATACCCTGAGGTGCACACTGAAGCTTTCTTT.